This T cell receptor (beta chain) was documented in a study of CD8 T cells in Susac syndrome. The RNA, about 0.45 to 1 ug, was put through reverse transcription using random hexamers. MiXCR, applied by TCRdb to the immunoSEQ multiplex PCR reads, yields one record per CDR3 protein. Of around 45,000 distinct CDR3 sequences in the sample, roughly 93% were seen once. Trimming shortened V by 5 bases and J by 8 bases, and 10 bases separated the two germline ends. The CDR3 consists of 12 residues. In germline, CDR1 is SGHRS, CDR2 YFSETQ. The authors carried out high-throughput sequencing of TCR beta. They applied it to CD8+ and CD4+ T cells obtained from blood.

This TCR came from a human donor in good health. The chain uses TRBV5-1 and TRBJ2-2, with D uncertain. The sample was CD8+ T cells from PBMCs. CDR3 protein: CASRLELGELFF. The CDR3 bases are TGCGCCAGCAGACTCGAACTAGGGGAGCTGTTTTTT.